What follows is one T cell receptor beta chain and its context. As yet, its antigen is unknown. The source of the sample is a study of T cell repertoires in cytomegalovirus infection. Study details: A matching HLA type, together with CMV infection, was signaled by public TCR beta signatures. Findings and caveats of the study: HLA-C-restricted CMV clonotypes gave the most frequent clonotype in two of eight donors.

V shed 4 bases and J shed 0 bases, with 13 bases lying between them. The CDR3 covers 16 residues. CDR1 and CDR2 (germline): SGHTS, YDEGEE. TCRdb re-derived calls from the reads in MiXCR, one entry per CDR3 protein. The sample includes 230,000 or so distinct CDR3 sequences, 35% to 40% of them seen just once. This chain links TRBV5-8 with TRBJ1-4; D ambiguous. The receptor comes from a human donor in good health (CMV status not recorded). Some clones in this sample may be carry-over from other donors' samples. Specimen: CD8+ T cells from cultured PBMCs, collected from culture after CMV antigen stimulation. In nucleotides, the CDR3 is TGTGCCAGCAGCCTCGGGCCACCCTCAACTAATGAAAAACTGTTTTTT. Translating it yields CASSLGPPSTNEKLFF.